A selection of T cell receptor beta chains follows, all from one sample in a study of blood T cell repertoires in COVID-19. TCRdb's copy holds only in-frame clones and misses some; the assay was immunoSEQ multiplex PCR. The table lists over 150,000 clones, over 75% of them singletons. Material: peripheral blood. The receptors come from a man in his fifties or sixties with COVID-19, enrolled during active disease. Both conserved end residues are part of each CDR3. Fields, in order: clone size, J gene, D gene, V gene, CDR3 DNA, CDR3 protein. The D gene is left open where the match is weak. Size values are once, few and many counts, or a class for expanded clones, and some rows have none.

- | TRBJ1-1 | - | TRBV6-6 | TGTGCCAGCACCTACGGGACTGAAGCTTTCTTT | CASTYGTEAFF
- | TRBJ2-7 | TRBD2 | TRBV28 | TGTGCCAGCAGTTTTTATAGCGGGAGATACGAGCAGTACTTC | CASSFYSGRYEQYF
once | TRBJ1-2 | - | TRBV28 | TGTGCCAGCAGTTTGGTGGCAGGGGTTTACGGCTACACCTTC | CASSLVAGVYGYTF
- | TRBJ2-3 | - | TRBV5-4 | TGTGCCAGCAGCTCGGACGGGATTACTAGCACAGATACGCAGTATTTT | CASSSDGITSTDTQYF
once | TRBJ1-2 | TRBD1 | TRBV14 | TGTGCCAGCAGCCAAGAAATAGGGCAGGGGGCTCTTTACTATGGCTACACCTTC | CASSQEIGQGALYYGYTF
few | TRBJ2-3 | - | TRBV7-3 | TGTGCCAGCAGGTCACAGGGAACAGATACGCAGTATTTT | CASRSQGTDTQYF
- | TRBJ1-5 | TRBD1 | TRBV19 | TGTGCCAGCGGGCGACAGGGGACTTATAGCAATCAGCCCCAGCATTTT | CASGRQGTYSNQPQHF
- | TRBJ1-3 | - | TRBV7-9 | TGTGCCAGCAGCTTAGAGGGAGCGGCTGGAAACACCATATATTTT | CASSLEGAAGNTIYF
- | TRBJ1-2 | - | TRBV7-2 | TGTGCCAGCAGCTGGGAGACAGGCCGACGGGGTGACGGCTACACCTTC | CASSWETGRRGDGYTF
- | TRBJ2-3 | - | TRBV5-1 | TGCGCCAGCAGCTTGGCCGGCGGCCCGTCAGATACGCAGTATTTT | CASSLAGGPSDTQYF
- | TRBJ1-1 | - | TRBV7-9 | TGTGCCAGCAGCTTAGCCAGGCCCCTGGACACTGAAGCTTTCTTT | CASSLARPLDTEAFF
- | TRBJ1-5 | - | TRBV2 | TGTGCCAGCAGCGGACAGTCAAGGGATCAGCCCCAGCATTTT | CASSGQSRDQPQHF
- | TRBJ1-1 | TRBD1 | TRBV3-1/TRBV3-2 | TGTGCCAGCAGCCAAGTAAACCGGGACAGAGCTTTCTTT | CASSQVNRDRAFF
- | TRBJ1-2 | - | TRBV7-9 | TGTGCCAGCAGCACTGGTCGCCAACAGGGTGGTGGCTACACCTTC | CASSTGRQQGGGYTF
few | TRBJ2-2 | TRBD2 | TRBV2 | TGTGCCAGCAGAGCGCGGACTAGCGGAAGAAACGGGGAGCTGTTTTTT | CASRARTSGRNGELFF
- | TRBJ2-1 | - | TRBV6-2/TRBV6-3 | TGTGCCAGCAGGTACCGTCCCGGGACTTCTATCTCCTACAATGAGCAGTTCTTC | CASRYRPGTSISYNEQFF
- | TRBJ2-1 | - | TRBV4-3 | TGCGCCAGCAGCCTGCAAGGTATGGGGCTCAATGAGCAGTTCTTC | CASSLQGMGLNEQFF
- | TRBJ2-3 | TRBD2 | TRBV4-2 | TGTGCCAGCAGCCAACCCTCCACTAGCGGGGGGACCCAGTATTTT | CASSQPSTSGGTQYF
once | TRBJ1-6 | TRBD1 | TRBV6-5 | TGTGCCAGCAATGGACAGGCCAATTCACCCCTCCACTTT | CASNGQANSPLHF
- | TRBJ1-5 | - | TRBV18 | TGTGCCAGCTCACCAGGAGCGACGAGGCCCCAGCATTTT | CASSPGATRPQHF